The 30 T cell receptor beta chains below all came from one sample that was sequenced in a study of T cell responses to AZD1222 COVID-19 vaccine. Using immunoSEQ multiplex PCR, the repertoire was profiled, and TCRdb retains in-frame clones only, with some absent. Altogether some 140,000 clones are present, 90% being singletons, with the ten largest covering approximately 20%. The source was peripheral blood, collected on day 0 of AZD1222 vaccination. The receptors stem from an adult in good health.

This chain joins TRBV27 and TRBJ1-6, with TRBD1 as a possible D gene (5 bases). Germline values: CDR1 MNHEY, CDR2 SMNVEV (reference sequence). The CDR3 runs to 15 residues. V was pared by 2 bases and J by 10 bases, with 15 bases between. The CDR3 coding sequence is TGTGCCAGCAGTTTAGGGGCAGGGAGAGCGTCACCCCTCCACTTT. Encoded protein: CASSLGAGRASPLHF.

CDR3 residues: CASSLSRGSGYTF. In nucleotides, the CDR3 is TGTGCCAGCAGTTTATCCAGGGGGTCTGGCTACACCTTC. The chain joins TRBV28 to TRBJ1-2; 7 bases match TRBD1. The CDR3 is 13 amino acids. Looked up from germline, CDR1 is MDHEN and CDR2 is SYDVKM. Trimming cost V 1 base and J 7 bases; bases outside gene matches: 3.

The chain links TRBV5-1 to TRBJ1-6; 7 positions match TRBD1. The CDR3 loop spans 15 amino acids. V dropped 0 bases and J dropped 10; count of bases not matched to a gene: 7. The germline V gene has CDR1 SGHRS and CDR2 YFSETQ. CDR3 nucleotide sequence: TGCGCCAGCAGCTTGGGAGGGACAGAGGAGTCACCCCTCCACTTT. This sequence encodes CASSLGGTEESPLHF.

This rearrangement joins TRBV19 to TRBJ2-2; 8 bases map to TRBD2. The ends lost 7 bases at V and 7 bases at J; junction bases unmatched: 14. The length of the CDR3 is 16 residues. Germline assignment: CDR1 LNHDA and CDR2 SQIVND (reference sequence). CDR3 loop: CASISTSGSAHGELFF. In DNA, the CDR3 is TGTGCCAGTATTAGCACCAGCGGGAGCGCTCACGGGGAGCTGTTTTTT.

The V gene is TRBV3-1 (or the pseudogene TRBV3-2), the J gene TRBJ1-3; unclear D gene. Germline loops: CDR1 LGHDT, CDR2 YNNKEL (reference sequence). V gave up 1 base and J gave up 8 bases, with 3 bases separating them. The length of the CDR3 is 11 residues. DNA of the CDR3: TGTGCCAGCAGCCAAGTAGACACCATATATTTT. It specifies CASSQVDTIYF.

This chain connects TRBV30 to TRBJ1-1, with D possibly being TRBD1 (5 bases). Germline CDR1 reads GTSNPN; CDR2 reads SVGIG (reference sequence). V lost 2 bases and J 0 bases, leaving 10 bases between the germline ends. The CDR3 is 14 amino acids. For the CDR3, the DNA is TGTGCCTGGAGTTACAGGTTCATGAACACTGAAGCTTTCTTT. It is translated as CAWSYRFMNTEAFF.

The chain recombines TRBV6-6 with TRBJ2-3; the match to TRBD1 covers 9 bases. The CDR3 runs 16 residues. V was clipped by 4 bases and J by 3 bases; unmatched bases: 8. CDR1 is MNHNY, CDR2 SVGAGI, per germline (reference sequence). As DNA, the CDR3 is TGTGCCAGCAGTTTACGACTGGGACAGGGAACAGATACGCAGTATTTT. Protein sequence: CASSLRLGQGTDTQYF.

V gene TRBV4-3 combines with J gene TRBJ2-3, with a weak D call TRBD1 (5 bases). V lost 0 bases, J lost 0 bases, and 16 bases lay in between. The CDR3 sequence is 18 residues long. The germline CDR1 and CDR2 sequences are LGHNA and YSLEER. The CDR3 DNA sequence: TGCGCCAGCAGCCAAGAGGCCCGTGGGGCGTCTAGCACAGATACGCAGTATTTT. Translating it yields CASSQEARGASSTDTQYF.

DNA of the CDR3: TGTGCCAGCAGACGGGATACCGGGGAGCTGTTTTTT. As protein: CASRRDTGELFF. The chain carries TRBV27 and TRBJ2-2, with D possibly matching TRBD2 (5 bases). The germline V gene encodes CDR1 MNHEY and CDR2 SMNVEV (reference sequence). CDR3 length: 12 residues. With 6 bases removed from V and 5 bases from J, the gap between germline ends came to 7 bases.

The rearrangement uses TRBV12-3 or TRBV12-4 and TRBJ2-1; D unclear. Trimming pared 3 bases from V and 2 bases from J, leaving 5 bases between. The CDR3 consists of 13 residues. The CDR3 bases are TGTGCCAGCAGTTTTGAGACCTACAATGAGCAGTTCTTC. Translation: CASSFETYNEQFF.

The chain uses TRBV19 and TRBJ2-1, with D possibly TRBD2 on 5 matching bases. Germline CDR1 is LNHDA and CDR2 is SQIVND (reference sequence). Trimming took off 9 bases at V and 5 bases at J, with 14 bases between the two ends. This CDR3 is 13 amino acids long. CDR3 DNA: TGTGCCAGCTTGGACTTCGTGGACAATGAGCAGTTCTTC. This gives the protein CASLDFVDNEQFF.

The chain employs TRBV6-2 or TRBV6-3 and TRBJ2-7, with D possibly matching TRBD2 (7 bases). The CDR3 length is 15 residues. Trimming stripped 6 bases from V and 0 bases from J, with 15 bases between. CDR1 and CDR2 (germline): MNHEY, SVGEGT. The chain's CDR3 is CASSRAGAVSYEQYF. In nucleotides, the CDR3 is TGTGCCAGCAGCCGGGCGGGGGCGGTCTCCTACGAGCAGTACTTC.

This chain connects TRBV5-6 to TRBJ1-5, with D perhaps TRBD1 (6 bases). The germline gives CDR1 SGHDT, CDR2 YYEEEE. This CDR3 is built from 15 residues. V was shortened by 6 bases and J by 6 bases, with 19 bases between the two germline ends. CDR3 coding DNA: TGTGCCAGCACCCAGTGGGTAGGCAGGGGTCAGCCCCAGCATTTT. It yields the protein CASTQWVGRGQPQHF.

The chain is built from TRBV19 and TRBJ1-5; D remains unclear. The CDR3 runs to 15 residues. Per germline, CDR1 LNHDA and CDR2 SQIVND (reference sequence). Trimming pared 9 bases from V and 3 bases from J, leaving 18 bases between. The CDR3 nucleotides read TGTGCCAGCAATACTCTGGGCGTATCCAATCAGCCCCAGCATTTT. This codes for CASNTLGVSNQPQHF. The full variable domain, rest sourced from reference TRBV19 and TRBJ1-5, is DGGITQSPKYLFRKEGQNVTLSCEQNLNHDAMYWYRQDPGQGLRLIYYSQIVNDFQKGDIAEGYSVSREKKESFPLTVTSAQKNPTAFYLCASNTLGVSNQPQHFGDGTRLSIL.

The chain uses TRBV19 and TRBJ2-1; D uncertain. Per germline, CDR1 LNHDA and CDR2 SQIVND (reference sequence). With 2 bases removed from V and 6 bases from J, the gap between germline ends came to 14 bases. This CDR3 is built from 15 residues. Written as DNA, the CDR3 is TGTGCCAGTAGTATACTTCCAATGCCCTTCAATGAGCAGTTCTTC. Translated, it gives CASSILPMPFNEQFF.

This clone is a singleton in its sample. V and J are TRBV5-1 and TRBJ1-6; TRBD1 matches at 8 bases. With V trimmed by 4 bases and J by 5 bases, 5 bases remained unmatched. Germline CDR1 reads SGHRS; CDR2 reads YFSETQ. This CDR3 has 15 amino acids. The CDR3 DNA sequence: TGCGCCAGCAGCCCGAGACAGGGGAATAATTCACCCCTCCACTTT. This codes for CASSPRQGNNSPLHF.

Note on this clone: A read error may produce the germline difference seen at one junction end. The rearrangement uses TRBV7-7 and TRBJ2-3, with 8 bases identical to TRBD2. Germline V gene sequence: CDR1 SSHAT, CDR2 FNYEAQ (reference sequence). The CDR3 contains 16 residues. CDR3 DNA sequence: TGTGCTAGCAGCTTAGGGATAGCGGGGAGCACAGATACGCAGTATTTT. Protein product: CASSLGIAGSTDTQYF.

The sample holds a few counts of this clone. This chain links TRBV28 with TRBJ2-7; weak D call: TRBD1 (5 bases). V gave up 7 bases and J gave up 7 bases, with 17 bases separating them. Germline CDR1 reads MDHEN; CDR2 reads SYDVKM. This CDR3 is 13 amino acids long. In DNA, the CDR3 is TGTGCCAGCACCGCTTACAGGCCAGGTGAGCAGTACTTC. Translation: CASTAYRPGEQYF. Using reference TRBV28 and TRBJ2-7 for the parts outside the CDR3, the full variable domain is DVKVTQSSRYLVKRTGEKVFLECVQDMDHENMFWYRQDPGLGLRLIYFSYDVKMKEKGDIPEGYSVSREKKERFSLILESASTNQTSMYLCASTAYRPGEQYFGPGTRLTVT.

The CDR3, as DNA: TGTGCCAGCAGTTTGGGTGGTTCCTGGCCCCAACGGGAAGCTTTCTTT. This sequence encodes CASSLGGSWPQREAFF. V usage is TRBV28 and J usage is TRBJ1-1; D remains ambiguous. The CDR3 runs 16 residues. Germline assignment: CDR1 MDHEN and CDR2 SYDVKM. The ends were cut back, 3 bases at V and 8 bases at J, with 22 bases in the middle.

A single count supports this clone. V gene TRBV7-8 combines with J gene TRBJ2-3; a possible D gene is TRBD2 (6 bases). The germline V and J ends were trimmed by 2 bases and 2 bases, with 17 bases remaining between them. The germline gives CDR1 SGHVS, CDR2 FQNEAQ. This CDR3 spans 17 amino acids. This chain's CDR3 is CASSLPSLAVTTDTQYF. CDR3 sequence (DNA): TGTGCCAGCAGCTTACCCTCTTTAGCGGTTACCACAGATACGCAGTATTTT.

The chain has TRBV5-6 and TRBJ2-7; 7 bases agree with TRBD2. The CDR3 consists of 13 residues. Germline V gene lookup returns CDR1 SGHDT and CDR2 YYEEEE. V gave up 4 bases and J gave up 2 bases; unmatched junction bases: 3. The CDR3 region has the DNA TGTGCCAGCAGCCCTAGCGGTCCCTACGAGCAGTACTTC. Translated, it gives CASSPSGPYEQYF.

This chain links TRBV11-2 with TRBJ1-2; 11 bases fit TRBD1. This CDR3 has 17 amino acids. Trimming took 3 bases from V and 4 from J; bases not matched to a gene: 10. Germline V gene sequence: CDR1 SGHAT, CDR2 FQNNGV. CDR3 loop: CASSFLSGTGGIYGYTF. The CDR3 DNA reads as TGTGCCAGCAGCTTTTTATCCGGGACAGGGGGAATCTATGGCTACACCTTC.

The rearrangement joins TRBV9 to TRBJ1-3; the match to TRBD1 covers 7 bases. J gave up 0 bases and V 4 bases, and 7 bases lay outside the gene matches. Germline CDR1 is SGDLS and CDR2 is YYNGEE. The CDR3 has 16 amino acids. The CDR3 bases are TGTGCCAGCAGCCCAACGACAGGGAGCTCTGGAAACACCATATATTTT. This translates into CASSPTTGSSGNTIYF.

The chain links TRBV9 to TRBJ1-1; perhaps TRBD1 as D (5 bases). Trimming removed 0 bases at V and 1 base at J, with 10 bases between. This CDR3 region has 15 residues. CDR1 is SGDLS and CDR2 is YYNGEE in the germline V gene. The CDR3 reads CASSVGGLENTEAFF. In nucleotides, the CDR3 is TGTGCCAGCAGCGTAGGGGGACTAGAGAACACTGAAGCTTTCTTT.

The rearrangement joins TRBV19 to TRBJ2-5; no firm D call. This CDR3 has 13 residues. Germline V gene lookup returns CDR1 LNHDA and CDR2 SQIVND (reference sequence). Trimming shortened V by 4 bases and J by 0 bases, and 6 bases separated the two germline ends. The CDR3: CASSRKYQETQYF. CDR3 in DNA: TGTGCCAGTAGTAGGAAGTACCAAGAGACCCAGTACTTC.

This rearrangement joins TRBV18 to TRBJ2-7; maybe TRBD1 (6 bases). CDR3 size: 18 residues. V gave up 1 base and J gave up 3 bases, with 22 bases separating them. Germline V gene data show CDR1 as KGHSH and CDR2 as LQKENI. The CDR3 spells CASSPRIPAGRGLYEQYF. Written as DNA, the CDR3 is TGTGCCAGCTCACCACGTATCCCTGCGGGCAGGGGTCTCTACGAGCAGTACTTC.

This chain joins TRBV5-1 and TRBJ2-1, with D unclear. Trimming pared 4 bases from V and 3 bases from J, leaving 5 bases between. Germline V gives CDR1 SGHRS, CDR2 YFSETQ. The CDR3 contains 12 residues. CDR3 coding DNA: TGCGCCAGCAGCAGGGACTACAATGAGCAGTTCTTC. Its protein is CASSRDYNEQFF.

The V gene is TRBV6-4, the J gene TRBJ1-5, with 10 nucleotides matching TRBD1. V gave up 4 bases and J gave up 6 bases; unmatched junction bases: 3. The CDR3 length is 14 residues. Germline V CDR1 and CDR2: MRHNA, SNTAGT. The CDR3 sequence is CASSGTGGVQPQHF. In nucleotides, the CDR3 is TGTGCCAGCAGTGGGACAGGGGGGGTTCAGCCCCAGCATTTT.

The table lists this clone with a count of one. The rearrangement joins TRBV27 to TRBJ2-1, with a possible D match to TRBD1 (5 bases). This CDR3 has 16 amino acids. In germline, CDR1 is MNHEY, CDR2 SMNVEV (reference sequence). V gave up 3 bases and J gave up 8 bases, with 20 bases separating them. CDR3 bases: TGTGCCAGCAGTTTGTGGAAGGGGCAGGCTAACGATGAGCAGTTCTTC. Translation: CASSLWKGQANDEQFF.

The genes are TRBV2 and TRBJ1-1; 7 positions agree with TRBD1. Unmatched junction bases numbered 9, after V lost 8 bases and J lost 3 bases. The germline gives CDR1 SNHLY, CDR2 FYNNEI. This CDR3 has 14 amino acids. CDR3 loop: CASGGLTGDTEAFF. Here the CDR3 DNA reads TGTGCCAGCGGGGGGCTTACAGGGGACACTGAAGCTTTCTTT.